These T cell receptor beta chains were read from a single sample in a study of blood T cell repertoires in COVID-19. Sequencing was performed with immunoSEQ multiplex PCR; in TCRdb, only in-frame clones are kept and a portion is missing. The repertoire includes about 530,000 clones, about 89% of them detected once, and roughly 8% sits in the top ten. Sequencing was done on a sample of peripheral blood. These receptors originate from a woman in her fifties or sixties with COVID-19, enrolled during active disease. Each CDR3 is given without its conserved first and last residue. The order of the fields is J gene, V gene, CDR3 protein.

j_gene: TRBJ1-2; v_gene: TRBV11-2; CDR3aa: ASSPAGTPLDYGYT
j_gene: TRBJ2-2; v_gene: TRBV3-1/TRBV3-2; CDR3aa: ASSLVLSRGELF
j_gene: TRBJ2-7; v_gene: TRBV27; CDR3aa: ASSRDRGYEQY
j_gene: TRBJ1-3; v_gene: TRBV2; CDR3aa: ASRRQGFAGNTIY
j_gene: TRBJ1-1; v_gene: TRBV7-6; CDR3aa: ASSPGTGGTEAF
j_gene: TRBJ1-4; v_gene: TRBV12-5; CDR3aa: ASGLVHEKLF
j_gene: TRBJ1-1; v_gene: TRBV9; CDR3aa: ASSVGGRNTEAF
j_gene: TRBJ2-5; v_gene: TRBV7-8; CDR3aa: ASSLARLAGAPKETQY
j_gene: TRBJ1-4; v_gene: TRBV25-1; CDR3aa: AITRDRVLEAEKLF
j_gene: TRBJ1-4; v_gene: TRBV30; CDR3aa: AWSLPRGPGWEKLF
j_gene: TRBJ1-1; v_gene: TRBV5-1; CDR3aa: ASSLVDGIGNTEAF
j_gene: TRBJ1-4; v_gene: TRBV9; CDR3aa: ASSSGQGDEKLF
j_gene: TRBJ2-1; v_gene: TRBV3-1/TRBV3-2; CDR3aa: ASRPGRGEQF
j_gene: TRBJ2-2; v_gene: TRBV24-1; CDR3aa: ATSDPTGGATGELF
j_gene: TRBJ2-7; v_gene: TRBV6-1; CDR3aa: ASSEDFESEQY
j_gene: TRBJ2-3; v_gene: TRBV6-4; CDR3aa: ASSSTGGSTDTQY
j_gene: TRBJ1-1; v_gene: TRBV12-3/TRBV12-4; CDR3aa: ASGSGDRTEAF
j_gene: TRBJ1-5; v_gene: TRBV25-1; CDR3aa: ASSEGQASNQPQH
j_gene: TRBJ1-1; v_gene: TRBV14; CDR3aa: ASSPGQGYTEAF
j_gene: TRBJ1-2; v_gene: TRBV6-5; CDR3aa: ASKLTGQQNYGYT
j_gene: TRBJ2-7; v_gene: TRBV5-6; CDR3aa: ASSPGTDYYEQY
j_gene: TRBJ1-2; v_gene: TRBV5-6; CDR3aa: ASSLAGGYGYT
j_gene: TRBJ1-1; v_gene: TRBV6-6; CDR3aa: ASDTGGVTEAF
j_gene: TRBJ2-3; v_gene: TRBV6-5; CDR3aa: ASSSPGDLATDTQY
j_gene: TRBJ2-7; v_gene: TRBV11-2; CDR3aa: ASSLAGSYEQY
j_gene: TRBJ1-2; v_gene: TRBV6-5; CDR3aa: TSSYSSRDGYT
j_gene: TRBJ2-2; v_gene: TRBV10-1; CDR3aa: ASSESRQTNTGELF
j_gene: TRBJ1-1; v_gene: TRBV18; CDR3aa: ASSPQDLNTEAF
j_gene: TRBJ1-2; v_gene: TRBV5-5; CDR3aa: ASSPGARRYPPVSGYT
j_gene: TRBJ1-5; v_gene: TRBV24-1; CDR3aa: ATSDLRVDQPQH
j_gene: TRBJ1-4; v_gene: TRBV7-9; CDR3aa: ASGPGQGREKLF
j_gene: TRBJ2-1; v_gene: TRBV28; CDR3aa: ASRRGRNEQF
j_gene: TRBJ2-7; v_gene: TRBV5-1; CDR3aa: ASSLAGTGSNEQY
j_gene: TRBJ2-5; v_gene: TRBV11-2; CDR3aa: ASSFAGGTETQY
j_gene: TRBJ2-1; v_gene: TRBV28; CDR3aa: ASSFAGRTYNEQF
j_gene: TRBJ1-1; v_gene: TRBV6-5; CDR3aa: ASSWTRAGTEAF
j_gene: TRBJ2-7; v_gene: TRBV19; CDR3aa: ASSIGTGAYEQY
j_gene: TRBJ2-6; v_gene: TRBV10-3; CDR3aa: AISDDRAGANVLT
j_gene: TRBJ2-1; v_gene: TRBV27; CDR3aa: ASRVLAGAFYNEQF
j_gene: TRBJ2-7; v_gene: TRBV6-5; CDR3aa: ASSRFDSYEQY
j_gene: TRBJ1-2; v_gene: TRBV18; CDR3aa: ASSQGQNDGYT
j_gene: TRBJ1-2; v_gene: TRBV9; CDR3aa: ASSSSPGGDNYGYT
j_gene: TRBJ2-2; v_gene: TRBV11-2; CDR3aa: ASSPITSGELF
j_gene: TRBJ1-5; v_gene: TRBV6-6; CDR3aa: ASSRVTGGRSNQPQH
j_gene: TRBJ2-2; v_gene: TRBV7-8; CDR3aa: ASSRRTSGTGELF
j_gene: TRBJ2-5; v_gene: TRBV7-9; CDR3aa: ASSLGAYQETQY
j_gene: TRBJ2-7; v_gene: TRBV30; CDR3aa: AWNDWRGLDEQY
j_gene: TRBJ1-1; v_gene: TRBV6-1; CDR3aa: ASSEALFRTGEGEAF
j_gene: TRBJ2-7; v_gene: TRBV27; CDR3aa: ASSSFQGGEQY
j_gene: TRBJ1-2; v_gene: TRBV7-2; CDR3aa: ASSLAESEGAPVDGYT
j_gene: TRBJ1-1; v_gene: TRBV3-1/TRBV3-2; CDR3aa: ASSPMTGGTEAF
j_gene: TRBJ2-6; v_gene: TRBV2; CDR3aa: ASSKGNRVPTGANVLT
j_gene: TRBJ2-5; v_gene: TRBV4-2; CDR3aa: ASSQGMTSGETQETQY
j_gene: TRBJ1-2; v_gene: TRBV28; CDR3aa: ASSYTDGDRGRFGYT